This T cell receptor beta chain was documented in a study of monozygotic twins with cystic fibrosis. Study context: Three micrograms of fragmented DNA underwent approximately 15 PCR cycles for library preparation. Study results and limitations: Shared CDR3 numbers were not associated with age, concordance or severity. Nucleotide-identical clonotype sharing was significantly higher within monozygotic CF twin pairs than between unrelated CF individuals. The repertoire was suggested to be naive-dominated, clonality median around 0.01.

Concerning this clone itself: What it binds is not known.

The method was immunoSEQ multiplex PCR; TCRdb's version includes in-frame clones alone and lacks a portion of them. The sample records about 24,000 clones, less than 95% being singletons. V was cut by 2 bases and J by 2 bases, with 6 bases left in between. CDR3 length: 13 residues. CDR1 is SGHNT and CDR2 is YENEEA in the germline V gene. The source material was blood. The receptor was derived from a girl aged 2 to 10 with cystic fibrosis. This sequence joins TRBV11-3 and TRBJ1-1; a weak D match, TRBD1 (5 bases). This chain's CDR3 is CASSLTGNTEAFF. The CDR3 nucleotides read TGTGCCAGCAGCTTAACAGGTAACACTGAAGCTTTCTTT. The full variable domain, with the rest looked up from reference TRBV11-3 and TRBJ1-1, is EAGVVQSPRYKIIEKKQPVAFWCNPISGHNTLYWYLQNLGQGPELLIRYENEEAVDDSQLPKDRFSAERLKGVDSTLKIQPAELGDSAVYLCASSLTGNTEAFFGQGTRLTVV.